Here is one T cell receptor (beta chain) with its context. The antigen remains unidentified. This entry is derived from a study of beta chain features in type 1 diabetes. Expressed TCRB transcripts were sequenced because the isolated RNA had all been reverse transcribed beforehand. The table came from immunoSEQ multiplex PCR; TCRdb's copy has only in-frame clones and leaves some out. Found here are about 650,000 clones, roughly 12% of them singletons; the top ten hold more than 0.1%. CDR1 and CDR2 from the germline V gene are SGHRS and YFSETQ. Unmatched junction bases numbered 6, after V lost 4 bases and J lost 4 bases. The length of the CDR3 is 15 residues. Study-level points and caveats: Within each of all four CD4+ subsets, Type 1 diabetes patients had TCRB CDR3s that were moderately but significantly shorter.

The TCR sequence derives from a man aged 25-45 years with type 1 diabetes. The specimen sequenced was naive CD4+ T cells from blood. The genes are TRBV5-1 and TRBJ2-5; TRBD1 matches 11 bases. The CDR3 here is CASSLGTGGRETQYF. DNA for the CDR3: TGCGCCAGCAGCCTGGGGACAGGGGGACGAGAGACCCAGTACTTC. Full variable domain (rest looked up from reference TRBV5-1 and TRBJ2-5): KAGVTQTPRYLIKTRGQQVTLSCSPISGHRSVSWYQQTPGQGLQFLFEYFSETQRNKGNFPGRFSGRQFSNSRSEMNVSTLELGDSALYLCASSLGTGGRETQYFGPGTRLLVL.